Described below is a single T cell receptor beta chain sequence and its context. What it recognizes is unknown. The Oncomine TCR Beta short-read assay was applied to DNA of cultured CD4+ T cells. Each CDR3 protein is one row after TCRdb ran MiXCR on the PCR reads. The sample has 5,000 to 6,500 distinct CDR3 sequences; 35% to 60% are singletons. The entry originates in a study of vaccination and CD4 T cells after COVID-19. The sample's treatment: approximately 10-day PBMC culture with coronavirus spike peptide pools or control peptides (ViraFEST assay). V lost 6 bases and J lost 1; bases outside the gene matches: 9. Looked up from germline, CDR1 is MNHNS and CDR2 is SASEGT. The CDR3 has 18 residues.

The rearrangement uses TRBV6-1 and TRBJ2-2, with 12 bases matching TRBD2. This TCR was recovered from a human donor who had recovered from COVID-19. The specimen sequenced was CD4+ T cells from blood, cultured in vitro. The CDR3 DNA reads as TGTGCCAGCAGGTTAGCCGGACTAGCGGGAAAGAACACCGGGGAGCTGTTTTTT. Translating it yields CASRLAGLAGKNTGELFF.